This T cell receptor (beta chain) was identified in a study of shared clonotypes between healthy human individuals. The protocol was immunoSEQ multiplex PCR, while the TCRdb copy is restricted to in-frame clones and leaves out a portion. The sample gives about 660,000 clones, roughly 70% of which show up once; about 1.8% is in the top ten. Germline CDR1 and CDR2: SGHDT and YYEEEE. The ends were cut back, 2 bases at V and 3 bases at J, with 15 bases in the middle. This CDR3 comprises 17 residues. This sequence joins TRBV5-6 and TRBJ2-6; tentative D call: TRBD2 (7 bases). The sequencing input was memory CD4+ T cells sorted from blood. The subset was: CD45RA-negative fraction. The sequence came from a woman between 25 and 40 years old in good health. Here the CDR3 DNA reads TGTGCCAGCAGCTTCATTGCGGGGGCTGATGGGGCCAACGTCCTGACTTTC. It encodes CASSFIAGADGANVLTF.